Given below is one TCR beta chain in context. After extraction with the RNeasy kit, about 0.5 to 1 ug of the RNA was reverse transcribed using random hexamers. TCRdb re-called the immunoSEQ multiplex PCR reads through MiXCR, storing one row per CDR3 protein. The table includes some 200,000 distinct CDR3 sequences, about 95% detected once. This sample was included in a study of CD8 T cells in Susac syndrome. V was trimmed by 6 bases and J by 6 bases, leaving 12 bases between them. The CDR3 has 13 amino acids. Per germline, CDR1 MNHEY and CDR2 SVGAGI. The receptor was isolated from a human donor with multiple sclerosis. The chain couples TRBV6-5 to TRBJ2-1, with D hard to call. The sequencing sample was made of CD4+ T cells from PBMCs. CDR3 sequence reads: CASRTLNRNEQFF. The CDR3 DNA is TGTGCCAGCAGGACGCTTAACCGCAATGAGCAGTTCTTC.